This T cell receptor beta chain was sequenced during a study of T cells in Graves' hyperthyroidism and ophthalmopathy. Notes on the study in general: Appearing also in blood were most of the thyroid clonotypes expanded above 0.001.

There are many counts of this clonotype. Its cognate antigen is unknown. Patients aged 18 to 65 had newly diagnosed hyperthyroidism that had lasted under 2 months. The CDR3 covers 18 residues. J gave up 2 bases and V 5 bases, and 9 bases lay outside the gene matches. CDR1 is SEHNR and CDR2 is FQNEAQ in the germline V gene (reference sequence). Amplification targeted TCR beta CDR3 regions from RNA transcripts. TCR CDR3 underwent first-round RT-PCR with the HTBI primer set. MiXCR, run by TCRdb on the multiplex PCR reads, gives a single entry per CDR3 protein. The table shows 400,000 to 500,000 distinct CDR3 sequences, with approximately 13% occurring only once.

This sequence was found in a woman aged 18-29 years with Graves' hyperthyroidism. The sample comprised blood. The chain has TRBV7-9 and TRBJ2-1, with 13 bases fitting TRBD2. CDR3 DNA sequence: TGTGCCAGCAGCCCCCGGACAGGGACTAGCGGGGCCTACAATGAGCAGTTCTTC. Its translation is CASSPRTGTSGAYNEQFF. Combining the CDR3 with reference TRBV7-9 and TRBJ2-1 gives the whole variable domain DTGVSQNPRHKITKRGQNVTFRCDPISEHNRLYWYRQTLGQGPEFLTYFQNEAQLEKSRLLSDRFSAERPKGSFSTLEIQRTEQGDSAMYLCASSPRTGTSGAYNEQFFGPGTRLTVL.